This T cell receptor (beta chain) was recorded in a study of cytotoxic CD8 clonotypes in ibrutinib-treated CLL. Trimming stripped 5 bases from V and 4 bases from J, with 20 bases between. The CDR3 runs to 16 residues. The germline V gene encodes CDR1 SGHNT and CDR2 YENEEA. Sequencing was performed with immunoSEQ multiplex PCR; in TCRdb, only in-frame clones are kept and a portion is missing. This table holds around 91,000 clones, 86% found once. The TCR originated in a human donor with chronic lymphocytic leukemia. The chain carries TRBV11-3 and TRBJ1-2; perhaps TRBD1 as D (6 bases). Specimen: PBMCs, collected before ibrutinib treatment. The CDR3 region is CASSPLGGGLGYGYTF. For the CDR3, the DNA is TGTGCCAGCAGCCCTCTTGGGGGGGGGCTTGGCTATGGCTACACCTTC.